A single sample is the source of the 29 T cell receptor beta chains below, sequenced in a study of blood T cell repertoires in COVID-19 (dated by TCRdb to about 2020). The library was obtained by the immunoSEQ multiplex PCR assay. TCRdb mirrors the immuneACCESS table, restricted to in-frame sequences. Some clones are absent from its copies; in checked studies, under half trace to an unresolved V gene, and the reason for the others is unknown. The sample yields roughly 40,000 clones; 90% were counted once. The biggest ten clones account for approximately 3% of the sample. What was sequenced was peripheral blood. The receptor set was obtained from a man over 45 with active COVID-19.

The rearrangement joins TRBV18 to TRBJ2-3; maybe TRBD2 (6 bases). This CDR3 is 16 amino acids long. The V and J ends lost 4 bases and 0 bases respectively, with 14 bases between them. Germline-derived CDR1 and CDR2 are KGHSH and LQKENI. The CDR3 protein is CASSRKDYTSTDTQYF. DNA of the CDR3: TGTGCCAGCTCACGAAAGGACTACACTAGCACAGATACGCAGTATTTT.

The chain joins TRBV19 to TRBJ2-3; tentatively, D is TRBD2 (5 bases). In germline, CDR1 is LNHDA, CDR2 SQIVND (reference sequence). The CDR3 extends over 14 amino acids. V lost 5 bases, J lost 6 bases, and 15 bases lay in between. The chain's CDR3 is CASSSPGERDTQYF. The CDR3 bases are TGTGCCAGTAGTTCCCCCGGGGAAAGGGATACGCAGTATTTT.

V and J are TRBV7-2 and TRBJ2-3; TRBD2 agrees at 8 bases. V shed 3 bases, J shed 3 bases, and the junction held 14 bases outside the gene matches. This CDR3 comprises 18 residues. The germline CDR1 and CDR2 sequences are SGHTA and FQGNSA. The CDR3 sequence: CASSFSWVGSGETDTQYF. In nucleotides, the CDR3 is TGTGCCAGCAGCTTCTCCTGGGTTGGTAGCGGGGAAACAGATACGCAGTATTTT.

Only a few counts were recorded for this clone. V is TRBV4-1 and J is TRBJ1-3, with a tentative D call TRBD1 (5 bases). Trimming removed 4 bases from V and 0 bases from J, with 13 bases in between. CDR1 is MGHRA, CDR2 YSYEKL, per germline. The CDR3 consists of 16 residues. The CDR3, as DNA: TGCGCCAGCAGCCCCACCAGGGCGAACTCTGGAAACACCATATATTTT. Its translation: CASSPTRANSGNTIYF.

This chain uses TRBV7-9 with TRBJ1-4; D is unclear. V was shortened by 6 bases and J by 13 bases, with 15 bases between the two germline ends. CDR1 SEHNR and CDR2 FQNEAQ come from the germline V gene (reference sequence). The CDR3 is 12 amino acids. For the CDR3, the DNA is TGTGCCAGCAGTCCCCAGGAAGGTAGACTGTTTTTT. Translating it yields CASSPQEGRLFF.

The chain joins TRBV6-2 or TRBV6-3 to TRBJ2-7; D not certain. Trimming left V 0 bases short and J 3 bases short, with 6 bases between. This CDR3 has 13 amino acids. Germline CDR1 is MNHEY and CDR2 is SVGEGT. CDR3 nucleotide sequence: TGTGCCAGCAGTTACTCTGCGGACTACGAGCAGTACTTC. Its translation: CASSYSADYEQYF.

The rearrangement links TRBV9 to TRBJ2-5; 7 bases fit TRBD2. V was clipped by 0 bases and J by 3 bases; unmatched bases: 2. Germline V gene lookup returns CDR1 SGDLS and CDR2 YYNGEE. The CDR3 sequence is 14 residues long. The CDR3 reads CASSVGLAEETQYF. In nucleotides, the CDR3 is TGTGCCAGCAGCGTAGGGCTAGCGGAAGAGACCCAGTACTTC.

The rearrangement uses TRBV19 and TRBJ2-5; 7 positions agree with TRBD1. The germline V gene encodes CDR1 LNHDA and CDR2 SQIVND (reference sequence). The length of the CDR3 is 13 residues. The ends lost 7 bases at V and 7 bases at J; junction bases unmatched: 9. The CDR3 DNA reads as TGTGCCAGTAAAGGGGACAGAGAGGGGACCCAGTACTTC. Amino acids: CASKGDREGTQYF.

The rearrangement links TRBV28 to TRBJ1-2, with 9 bases matching TRBD1. Germline values: CDR1 MDHEN, CDR2 SYDVKM. The length of the CDR3 is 14 residues. V shed 5 bases, J shed 5 bases, and the junction held 6 bases outside the gene matches. CDR3 in DNA: TGTGCCAGCAGTGTAACCGGGACAGGGTATGGCTACACCTTC. Translation gives CASSVTGTGYGYTF.

Notes on this clone: Different DNA sequences within this sample yield the same CDR3. V is TRBV12-5 and J is TRBJ1-1, with D uncertain. V was clipped by 6 bases and J by 5 bases, with 10 bases between them. The CDR3 runs to 12 residues. CDR1 is LGHNT and CDR2 is FRNRAP in the germline V gene. DNA for the CDR3: TGTGCTAGTGGCTTGCCAGATACTGAAGCTTTCTTT. Encoded protein: CASGLPDTEAFF.

V gene TRBV10-3 combines with J gene TRBJ2-2, with 9 bases aligning to TRBD2. This CDR3 has 17 amino acids. Germline V gene data show CDR1 as ENHRY and CDR2 as SYGVKD. Trimming removed 0 bases from V and 4 bases from J; junction bases left unmatched: 6. The CDR3 DNA follows: TGTGCCATCAGTGAGTCTCCGGGACTAGCTGTCACCGGGGAGCTGTTTTTT. It translates to CAISESPGLAVTGELFF.

This clone has just a few counts. The chain is built from TRBV3-1 (or the pseudogene TRBV3-2) and TRBJ1-2; TRBD1 matches 10 bases. Trimming took 0 bases from V and 6 from J; bases not matched to a gene: 1. Germline V lookup: CDR1 LGHDT, CDR2 YNNKEL (reference sequence). The CDR3 is made up of 14 amino acids. The CDR3 region has the DNA TGTGCCAGCAGCCAAGAGACAGGGGGCCATGGCTACACCTTC. Protein product: CASSQETGGHGYTF.

Only one count was recorded for this clone. The CDR3 bases are TGTGCCAGCAGCCTGCAGGGGCCGAACACTGAAGCTTTCTTT. This encodes CASSLQGPNTEAFF. The chain links TRBV4-2 to TRBJ1-1, with D perhaps matching TRBD1 (6 bases). V lost 4 bases, J lost 1 base, and 10 bases lay in between. The germline V gene has CDR1 LGHNA and CDR2 YNFKEQ. The CDR3 extends over 14 amino acids.

The rearrangement links TRBV3-1 (or the pseudogene TRBV3-2) to TRBJ2-7; 8 nucleotides match TRBD2. This CDR3 comprises 15 residues. Germline-derived CDR1 and CDR2 are LGHDT and YNNKEL (reference sequence). After removal of 1 base from V and 1 base from J, the junction contained 3 bases not matched to a gene. The CDR3 nucleotides are TGTGCCAGCAGCCAAGGCGGGGGGACTTCCTACGAGCAGTACTTC. Residues: CASSQGGGTSYEQYF.

This clone was seen only once. This chain links TRBV7-9 with TRBJ1-6, with 8 bases fitting TRBD1. The germline CDR1 and CDR2 sequences are SEHNR and FQNEAQ (reference sequence). Unmatched junction bases numbered 5, after V lost 5 bases and J lost 8 bases. This CDR3 comprises 14 residues. CDR3: CASSMTGDHSPLHF. The CDR3, as DNA: TGTGCCAGCAGCATGACAGGGGATCATTCACCCCTCCACTTT.

The gene calls are TRBV27 and TRBJ1-5; D is unclear. The CDR3 runs 12 residues. V lost 6 bases and J lost 4, with 7 bases in between. Per the germline V gene, CDR1 is MNHEY and CDR2 is SMNVEV (reference sequence). CDR3 sequence: CASSTTNQPQHF. For the CDR3, the DNA is TGTGCCAGCAGCACCACAAATCAGCCCCAGCATTTT.

This rearrangement joins TRBV6-6 to TRBJ1-2, with D perhaps matching TRBD1 (6 bases). Trimming stripped 4 bases from V and 5 bases from J, with 14 bases between. The germline CDR1 and CDR2 sequences are MNHNY and SVGAGI (reference sequence). CDR3 length equals 14 residues. The DNA for the CDR3 is TGTGCCAGCAGTTCCTATGGACAGCAATATGGCTACACCTTC. This translates into CASSSYGQQYGYTF.

J is TRBJ2-1 and V is TRBV10-3; 10 bases match TRBD1. CDR1 is ENHRY, CDR2 SYGVKD, per germline. The CDR3 sequence is 15 residues long. The J segment lost 6 bases and the V segment lost 6 bases, leaving 8 bases of the junction unmatched. The CDR3 is CAIRLAGTGANEQFF. As DNA, the CDR3 is TGTGCCATCAGGTTGGCGGGGACAGGGGCCAATGAGCAGTTCTTC.

This rearrangement joins TRBV7-3 to TRBJ2-3; D possibly corresponds to TRBD1 (7 bases). Germline V CDR1 and CDR2: SGHTA, FQGTGA. Trimming took off 5 bases at V and 3 bases at J, with 18 bases between the two ends. This CDR3 contains 16 residues. The CDR3 DNA sequence: TGTGCCAGCAGCCCAAACAGGGGAGGTCTGACAGATACGCAGTATTTT. It encodes CASSPNRGGLTDTQYF.

V and J are TRBV6-1 and TRBJ1-5; D is unclear. The germline CDR1 and CDR2 sequences are MNHNS and SASEGT. Trimming took off 2 bases at V and 0 bases at J, with 11 bases between the two ends. This CDR3 has 16 residues. The CDR3 coding sequence is TGTGCCAGCAGTGAACAGGCCCTCTATAGCAATCAGCCCCAGCATTTT. This codes for CASSEQALYSNQPQHF.

The J gene is TRBJ1-6, the V gene TRBV28; 9 nucleotides agree with TRBD1. The CDR3 has 16 residues. The V gene's germline CDR1 is MDHEN and CDR2 SYDVKM. Losses at the gene ends were 7 bases for V and 7 bases for J; bases not matched to a gene: 11. The CDR3 protein is CASTSAGTGRNSPLHF. The CDR3 region has the DNA TGTGCCAGCACCTCCGCCGGGACAGGGAGGAATTCACCCCTCCACTTT.

This chain uses TRBV6-5 with TRBJ1-1; D unresolved. V shed 9 bases and J shed 4 bases, with 15 bases lying between them. Germline-derived CDR1 and CDR2 are MNHEY and SVGAGI. CDR3 length: 13 residues. CDR3 sequence: CASRRPAGTEAFF. The CDR3 DNA follows: TGTGCCAGTAGACGACCCGCGGGCACTGAAGCTTTCTTT.

The chain has TRBV5-1 and TRBJ2-5, with TRBD1 matching over 11 bases. J gave up 4 bases and V 4 bases, and 6 bases lay outside the gene matches. There are 15 residues in the CDR3. Germline V gives CDR1 SGHRS, CDR2 YFSETQ. CDR3 in DNA: TGCGCCAGCAGCGGACAGGGGGCCGGTGGAGAGACCCAGTACTTC. Translation: CASSGQGAGGETQYF.

This chain uses TRBV15 with TRBJ2-1, with D perhaps TRBD1 (6 bases). The CDR3 sequence is 15 residues long. Germline-derived CDR1 and CDR2 are LNHNV and YYDKDF (reference sequence). Trimming stripped 6 bases from V and 0 bases from J, with 12 bases between. This CDR3 reads CATRDSASSYNEQFF. CDR3 sequence (DNA): TGTGCCACCAGGGACAGTGCGAGCTCCTACAATGAGCAGTTCTTC.

The chain couples TRBV4-1 to TRBJ1-4, with 7 bases identical to TRBD1. Germline V gives CDR1 MGHRA, CDR2 YSYEKL. This CDR3 region has 16 residues. V dropped 3 bases and J dropped 5; count of bases not matched to a gene: 9. The CDR3 nucleotides are TGCGCCAGCAGCCAGGGCATGGGACAGCAAAATGAAAAACTGTTTTTT. Its translation is CASSQGMGQQNEKLFF.

The chain employs TRBV2 and TRBJ2-4, with TRBD1 matching over 8 bases. The germline CDR1 and CDR2 sequences are SNHLY and FYNNEI. The trim removed 4 bases at V and 7 bases at J, leaving 3 bases unmatched. This CDR3 contains 13 residues. CDR3: CASSGDRGNIQYF. CDR3 DNA: TGTGCCAGCAGTGGTGACAGGGGCAACATTCAGTACTTC.

The chain carries TRBV5-6 and TRBJ2-7; 7 bases are shared with TRBD2. Germline V gives CDR1 SGHDT, CDR2 YYEEEE. The V and J ends lost 1 base and 3 bases, in that order; junction bases with no gene match: 7. This CDR3 region has 15 residues. CDR3 amino acids: CASSLLNGGNYEQYF. DNA of the CDR3: TGTGCCAGCAGCTTGCTAAACGGGGGGAACTACGAGCAGTACTTC.

The V and J genes are TRBV2 and TRBJ1-5, with D perhaps matching TRBD1 (6 bases). Trimming stripped 6 bases from V and 0 bases from J, with 9 bases between. The CDR3 has 14 amino acids. Germline CDR1 is SNHLY and CDR2 is FYNNEI. CDR3 in DNA: TGTGCCAGCAGACGGACAGATAGCAATCAGCCCCAGCATTTT. It translates to CASRRTDSNQPQHF.

A single count supports this clone. The V call is TRBV5-1, the J call TRBJ2-7, with 13 bases that match TRBD2. Germline assignment: CDR1 SGHRS and CDR2 YFSETQ. The CDR3 extends over 17 amino acids. V shed 0 bases and J 1 base; nucleotides not matched to a gene: 4. The CDR3 nucleotides are TGCGCCAGCAGCTTGGGGACTAGCGGGGGCCGATCCTACGAGCAGTACTTC. Translated: CASSLGTSGGRSYEQYF.